This T cell receptor (beta chain) was observed in a study of molecular identifiers for immune sequencing clone quantification. Turning to the study itself: Replicates involved a five-way split of RNA from around 20,000 or 99,000 naive CD8 cells, with sequencing of four.

Sorted naive CD8 T cells, roughly 19,000 to 1,100,000, were sequenced from 10%, 30% or 50% RNA. Preparation methods for the bulk TCR libraries were those previously described, with listed TCR primers. MiXCR, run by TCRdb on the PCR reads, gives a single entry per CDR3 protein. Among about 640,000 distinct CDR3 sequences listed, about 20% were seen once. This clonotype was observed at least ten times. Its specificity is not known. Study results and caveats: In cases of identical TCR molecules sharing a barcode, highly expanded clone sizes could be underestimated.

The CDR3 has 13 amino acids. CDR1 is GTSNPN and CDR2 is SVGIG in the germline V gene (reference sequence). V gave up 2 bases and J gave up 7 bases; unmatched junction bases: 4. The clonotype comes from a human donor in good health. Some libraries in this study had Jurkat cell RNA spiked in. The chain joins TRBV30 to TRBJ2-1; TRBD1 agrees at 8 bases. Specimen: naive CD8+ T cells from blood, with Jurkat cell RNA spiked in. Subset: FACS-sorted CD8+CD4-CCR7+CD45RA+ naive T cells. CDR3 DNA: TGTGCCTGGAGTACAGGGGGGTTTAATGAGCAGTTCTTC. This sequence encodes CAWSTGGFNEQFF.